This entry lists 8 T cell receptor beta chains sequenced from one sample in a study of spatial heterogeneity in lung cancer. This sample's time point: sample taken at primary tumor resection. TCRdb recomputed calls from the 5' RACE reads with MiXCR, one row per CDR3 protein. Altogether 3,000 to 4,000 distinct CDR3 sequences are present, about 9% being singletons, with the ten largest covering 28%. No antigen has been assigned to these receptors. Study findings and constraints: One measure, the expanded intratumoral alpha and beta TCR count, tracked tumor mutation counts.

The sample here was lung tumor tissue, taken at surgery. The receptor source for this set is a male donor with early-stage non-small cell lung cancer.

In this sample, this clonotype is medium-sized. A library made for alpha chains picked up this beta chain off target, so its size means little. V and J are TRBV7-2 and TRBJ2-3; D is ambiguous. The CDR3 length is 14 residues. V shed 1 base and J shed 2 bases, with 7 bases lying between them. The germline CDR1 and CDR2 sequences are SGHTA and FQGNSA. The CDR3: CASSLGAFTDTQYF. CDR3 DNA: TGTGCCAGCAGCTTAGGGGCCTTCACAGATACGCAGTATTTT.

This clonotype was picked up many times. This beta chain appears as a stray read in a library generated for alpha chains; its size is not informative. The rearrangement uses TRBV20-1 and TRBJ2-1; the D call may be TRBD1 or TRBD2 (5 bases each). In germline, CDR1 is DFQATT, CDR2 SNEGSKA (reference sequence). The CDR3 is 16 amino acids. V was pared by 0 bases and J by 8 bases, with 20 bases between. The CDR3 sequence is CSARDGGRLRKDEQFF. In DNA form, the CDR3 reads TGCAGTGCTAGAGATGGGGGAAGACTAAGAAAGGATGAGCAGTTCTTC.

Notes on this clonotype: Little can be read into the size of this beta chain, an off-target read in a library designed for alpha chains. The CDR3 loop reads CASSLRDVVPDTQYF. DNA for the CDR3: TGTGCCAGCAGTCTCCGAGATGTGGTTCCAGATACGCAGTATTTT. The chain employs TRBV6-2 or TRBV6-3 and TRBJ2-3; D call uncertain. Trimming pared 5 bases from V and 4 bases from J, leaving 16 bases between. The CDR3 spans 15 residues. Germline V gives CDR1 MNHEY, CDR2 SVGEGT.

By frequency in the sample, this clonotype is medium-sized (0.01 to 0.1%). A library prepared for alpha chains yielded this beta chain as an off-target read; its size is of little meaning. J is TRBJ2-2 and V is TRBV7-2; D gene unclear. Trimming left V 1 base short and J 4 bases short, with 7 bases between. This CDR3 comprises 14 residues. The germline gives CDR1 SGHTA, CDR2 FQGNSA. CDR3 sequence (DNA): TGTGCCAGCAGCTTAGGAGCCGGCACCGGGGAGCTGTTTTTT. As protein: CASSLGAGTGELFF.

By frequency in the sample, this clonotype is medium-sized. Within a library made for alpha chains, this beta chain is off target, and its count is uninformative. CDR3 amino acids: CASSDRVTGELFF. The CDR3 coding sequence is TGTGCCAGCAGTGACAGGGTCACCGGGGAGCTGTTTTTT. This chain connects TRBV6-4 to TRBJ2-2, with no clear D. Trimming took 2 bases from V and 4 from J, leaving 5 bases between them. The CDR3 covers 13 residues. Germline loops: CDR1 MRHNA, CDR2 SNTAGT.

By its share, this clonotype is medium-sized. In a library made to pick up alpha chains, this beta chain is a stray read with a size that means little. The V call is TRBV4-3, the J call TRBJ2-1; perhaps D is TRBD1 or TRBD2 (5 bases each). CDR1 LGHNA and CDR2 YSLEER come from the germline V gene. Trimming took off 1 base at V and 8 bases at J, with 15 bases between the two ends. CDR3 length: 15 residues. CDR3 protein: CASSQGERMGHEQFF. The CDR3 region has the DNA TGCGCCAGCAGCCAAGGAGAGCGGATGGGGCATGAGCAGTTCTTC.

By sample fraction, this clonotype is medium-sized. The library was designed around alpha chains, so this beta chain is a stray read whose abundance carries little weight. The chain employs TRBV7-2 and TRBJ2-2, with D possibly being TRBD1 (5 bases). V lost 2 bases, J lost 2 bases, and 6 bases lay in between. CDR1 SGHTA and CDR2 FQGNSA come from the germline V gene. This CDR3 is 14 amino acids long. CDR3 sequence reads: CASSLTGNTGELFF. The CDR3, as DNA: TGTGCCAGCAGCTTAACAGGAAACACCGGGGAGCTGTTTTTT.

Relative to its sample, this clonotype is medium-sized. Little can be read into the size of this beta chain, an off-target read in a library designed for alpha chains. V usage is TRBV7-3 and J usage is TRBJ2-2; 10 bases fit TRBD2. The CDR3 loop spans 15 amino acids. Per the germline V gene, CDR1 is SGHTA and CDR2 is FQGTGA. J gave up 6 bases and V 2 bases, and 3 bases lay outside the gene matches. The CDR3 is CASSLLAGEAGELFF. CDR3 DNA sequence: TGTGCCAGCAGCTTACTAGCGGGAGAGGCCGGGGAGCTGTTTTTT. Complete variable domain (other parts from reference TRBV7-3 and TRBJ2-2): GAGVSQTPSNKVTEKGKYVELRCDPISGHTALYWYRQSLGQGPEFLIYFQGTGAADDSGLPNDRFFAVRPEGSVSTLKIQRTERGDSAVYLCASSLLAGEAGELFFGEGSRLTVL.